The 32 T cell receptor beta chains below come from one sample, sequenced in a study of prognosis after radiotherapy for stage I lung cancer. Researchers used two-round multiplex PCR to amplify TCR beta CDR3 starting from genomic DNA. Gene-specific TRBV and TRBJ primers were used in PCR round one. TCRdb itself ran the multiplex PCR reads through MiXCR, one entry per CDR3 protein. The data contain some 56,000 distinct CDR3 sequences, around 27% of them singletons. The sample in question was PBMCs, obtained before or after stereotactic body radiation therapy (not recorded which). The receptors here all came from a donor older than 45 with non-small cell lung cancer.

The chain employs TRBV6-2 or TRBV6-3 and TRBJ2-2; 8 nucleotides align to TRBD1. The CDR3 totals 13 residues. The germline V gene encodes CDR1 MNHEY and CDR2 SVGEGT. The CDR3 bases are TGTTCCATTACAGGGGGTAGGACCGGGGAGCTGTTTTTT. Translated: CSITGGRTGELFF.

This clonotype was detected many times. V is TRBV9 and J is TRBJ2-7, with 8 bases identical to TRBD2. J gave up 2 bases and V 0 bases, and 4 bases lay outside the gene matches. Looked up from germline, CDR1 is SGDLS and CDR2 is YYNGEE. CDR3 length equals 15 residues. The DNA for the CDR3 is TGTGCCAGCAGCGTAGGAAGCGGGGGTACCTACGAGCAGTACTTC. This sequence encodes CASSVGSGGTYEQYF.

A word on this clonotype: A much bigger clone sits one base away, suggesting this may be a read error. The rearrangement uses TRBV2 and TRBJ2-3; TRBD2 aligns across 12 bases. Germline CDR1 and CDR2: SNHLY and FYNNEI. The junction had 9 bases not matched to a gene; V was cut back by 6 bases and J by 5 bases. CDR3 size: 16 residues. Here the CDR3 reads CASSMTSGGSLDTQYF. DNA for the CDR3: TGTGCCAGCAGCATGACTAGCGGGGGTTCTTTAGATACGCAGTATTTT.

As for this clonotype: A much larger clone lies one base from this, so it may be a read error. The chain has TRBV20-1 and TRBJ2-5; 10 nucleotides align to TRBD2. The junction had 11 bases not matched to a gene; V was cut back by 5 bases and J by 2 bases. The CDR3 sequence is 16 residues long. The germline V gene encodes CDR1 DFQATT and CDR2 SNEGSKA (reference sequence). The CDR3, as DNA: TGCAGTGCTCTTCCCGGACTAGCGGTTGAACAAGAGACCCAGTACTTC. Protein sequence: CSALPGLAVEQETQYF.

This clonotype was recorded at least ten times. The chain combines TRBV30 with TRBJ2-2; D is ambiguous. CDR3 length equals 13 residues. Trimming stripped 3 bases from V and 6 bases from J, with 11 bases between. In germline, CDR1 is GTSNPN, CDR2 SVGIG (reference sequence). CDR3 protein: CAWRRGWAGELFF. The CDR3 DNA is TGTGCCTGGAGAAGAGGTTGGGCCGGGGAGCTGTTTTTT.

Many counts were recorded for this clonotype. The chain links TRBV7-2 to TRBJ2-5; D assignment may be TRBD1 or TRBD2 (6 bases each). Germline V gene lookup returns CDR1 SGHTA and CDR2 FQGNSA. This CDR3 spans 15 amino acids. The ends were cut back, 5 bases at V and 1 base at J, with 14 bases in the middle. The CDR3 DNA sequence: TGTGCCAGCAGCCCACAGGGCGGGATCCAAGAGACCCAGTACTTC. Its protein is CASSPQGGIQETQYF.

Many counts were recorded for this clonotype. V and J are TRBV29-1 and TRBJ1-2; no reliable D call. The V end lost 0 bases, the J end lost 10 bases, and 9 bases lay between the germline ends. Germline CDR1 is SQVTM and CDR2 is ANQGSEA. The CDR3 length is 11 residues. The CDR3 nucleotides read TGCAGCGTTGAAGACCTAGGTCACTACACCTTC. Amino acid sequence: CSVEDLGHYTF.

Of note for this clonotype: Mismatch with germline at one junction end may stem from a read error. This chain joins TRBV19 and TRBJ1-5; D is perhaps TRBD1 (5 bases). The germline gives CDR1 LNHDA, CDR2 SQIVND (reference sequence). This CDR3 contains 14 residues. The CDR3 sequence is CASTLVSAGQPQHF. The CDR3 DNA follows: TGTGCCAGTACTCTAGTAAGTGCAGGGCAGCCCCAGCATTTC.

This clonotype has a count of ten or more. This chain links TRBV20-1 with TRBJ2-7, with TRBD2 matching 12 bases. This CDR3 comprises 12 residues. The V and J ends lost 6 bases and 12 bases, in that order; junction bases with no gene match: 9. Germline V gene data show CDR1 as DFQATT and CDR2 as SNEGSKA (reference sequence). CDR3 protein: CSAASGGGIRYF. For the CDR3, the DNA is TGCAGTGCCGCTAGCGGGGGGGGCATTCGGTACTTC.

The V call is TRBV6-1, the J call TRBJ2-1; no reliable D call. Trimming left V 11 bases short and J 7 bases short, with 18 bases between. CDR3 length equals 13 residues. Germline loops: CDR1 MNHNS, CDR2 SASEGT. CDR3 nucleotide sequence: TGTGCCGGCCGCAGCGTGGGGTCTAATGAGCAGTTCTTC. Translating gives CAGRSVGSNEQFF.

The sample holds many counts of this clonotype. The chain uses TRBV6-2 or TRBV6-3 and TRBJ1-1; a possible D gene is TRBD1 (6 bases). There are 15 residues in the CDR3. Germline CDR1 and CDR2: MNHEY and SVGEGT. The ends were cut back, 8 bases at V and 4 bases at J, with 20 bases in the middle. The CDR3 sequence: CASQTGLGMSTEAFF. CDR3 DNA: TGTGCCAGCCAAACAGGGCTGGGGATGAGCACTGAAGCTTTCTTT.

Details on this clonotype: This likely reflects a read error, since a far larger clone is one base away. The chain employs TRBV6-1 and TRBJ1-6; perhaps TRBD1 as D (5 bases). Gene TRBJ1-1 matches the end of the DNA better, so the J call may be wrong. Germline CDR1 MNHNS, CDR2 SASEGT. CDR3 length equals 13 residues. The CDR3 loop is CAISPLFPGPAFF. The DNA for the CDR3 is TGTGCCATCAGCCCTCTTTTTCCGGGACCGGCTTTCTTT.

This clonotype was counted between two and nine times. A read error may be the cause here, since a much bigger clone is one base away. J is TRBJ2-1 and V is TRBV20-1, with no clear D. Germline V gene lookup returns CDR1 DFQATT and CDR2 SNEGSKA (reference sequence). The CDR3 sequence is 11 residues long. The ends were cut back, 3 bases at V and 6 bases at J, with 6 bases in the middle. CDR3: CSASHPNEQFF. DNA of the CDR3: TGCAGTGCTAGCCATCCCAATGAGCAGTTCTTC.

This chain connects TRBV6-1 to TRBJ2-1; TRBD1 aligns across 10 bases. CDR1 and CDR2 (germline): MNHNS, SASEGT. The V gene end was trimmed by 6 bases and the J gene end by 3 bases; junction bases not matched to a gene: 11. This CDR3 is 17 amino acids long. This CDR3 is CASRTGQGMISYNEQFF. The DNA for the CDR3 is TGTGCCAGCAGGACGGGACAGGGGATGATAAGCTACAATGAGCAGTTCTTC.

This clonotype occurred many times. V usage is TRBV5-1 and J usage is TRBJ1-1; D is uncertain. With 4 bases removed from V and 0 bases from J, the gap between germline ends came to 7 bases. Germline V gives CDR1 SGHRS, CDR2 YFSETQ. The CDR3 totals 13 residues. CDR3: CASSPTMNTEAFF. The CDR3 coding sequence is TGCGCCAGCAGCCCAACTATGAACACTGAAGCTTTCTTT. Full variable domain (missing parts from reference TRBV5-1 and TRBJ1-1): KAGVTQTPRYLIKTRGQQVTLSCSPISGHRSVSWYQQTPGQGLQFLFEYFSETQRNKGNFPGRFSGRQFSNSRSEMNVSTLELGDSALYLCASSPTMNTEAFFGQGTRLTVV.

On this clonotype itself: Since no conserved phenylalanine or tryptophan closes the CDR3, a read error is the likely cause. This rearrangement joins TRBV6-1 to TRBJ2-6; D is perhaps TRBD1 (5 bases). Germline values: CDR1 MNHNS, CDR2 SASEGT. This CDR3 contains 15 residues. The CDR3 here is CASTRAHSGAKVLTL. CDR3 sequence (DNA): TGTGCCAGCACCAGGGCCCACTCTGGGGCCAAAGTCCTGACTCTC.

This clonotype was detected many times. The V call is TRBV5-1, the J call TRBJ1-3; TRBD1 might be the D (5 bases). Germline loops: CDR1 SGHRS, CDR2 YFSETQ. V was clipped by 3 bases and J by 2 bases, with 9 bases between them. There are 14 residues in the CDR3. The CDR3 nucleotides are TGCGCCAGCAGCTGGTTGGGGGCTGGAAACACCATATATTTT. Protein product: CASSWLGAGNTIYF.

Points on this clonotype: This may arise from a read error, as a much more abundant clone is one base away. The J gene is TRBJ2-5, the V gene TRBV20-1, with TRBD1 matching 7 bases. V trimming: 6 bases; J trimming: 0 bases; junction bases outside the gene matches: 13. CDR3 length: 16 amino acids. Germline-derived CDR1 and CDR2 are DFQATT and SNEGSKA (reference sequence). Written as DNA, the CDR3 is TGCAGTGCCACATTCCCTACAGGGGCTTACCAAGAGACCCAGTACTTC. This gives the protein CSATFPTGAYQETQYF.

The rearrangement joins TRBV20-1 to TRBJ2-1, with D perhaps matching TRBD2 (5 bases). The CDR3 has 15 residues. The V gene lost 6 bases and the J gene lost 1 base, with 16 bases spanning the gap. Looked up from germline, CDR1 is DFQATT and CDR2 is SNEGSKA (reference sequence). This CDR3 is CSAIKEAWSYNEQFF. The CDR3 DNA is TGCAGTGCCATCAAGGAGGCTTGGTCCTACAATGAGCAGTTCTTC.

This clonotype was found many times. The chain carries TRBV20-1 and TRBJ1-4; the D is unclear. Trimming left V 1 base short and J 10 bases short, with 16 bases between. This CDR3 comprises 14 residues. CDR1 is DFQATT and CDR2 is SNEGSKA in the germline V gene (reference sequence). The DNA of the CDR3 is TGCAGTGCTAGAGTTCGGCCCGCCAAAGGAAAACTGTTTTTT. Protein product: CSARVRPAKGKLFF.

This chain uses TRBV18 with TRBJ2-1; D possibly corresponds to TRBD1 (6 bases). CDR1 KGHSH and CDR2 LQKENI come from the germline V gene. V was shortened by 2 bases and J by 7 bases, with 15 bases between the two germline ends. The CDR3 length is 15 residues. CDR3 amino acids: CASSPTGTSGNEQFF. CDR3 in DNA: TGTGCCAGCTCACCAACCGGGACATCCGGTAATGAGCAGTTCTTC.

With regard to this clonotype: Since a far larger clone is one base different, this is likely a read error. V is TRBV10-3 and J is TRBJ1-1; 8 nucleotides agree with TRBD1. The CDR3 sequence is 14 residues long. Germline V gene data show CDR1 as ENHRY and CDR2 as SYGVKD. CDR3 sequence: CASSWPGGSTESFF. The CDR3 DNA sequence: TGTGCCAGCAGTTGGCCAGGGGGCTCTACTGAATCTTTCTTT.

This clonotype was counted many times. The V gene is TRBV28, the J gene TRBJ1-5, with D possibly matching TRBD1 (6 bases). Trimming took 3 bases from V and 7 from J, leaving 16 bases between them. The CDR3 length is 15 residues. Germline V lookup: CDR1 MDHEN, CDR2 SYDVKM. This chain's CDR3 is CASSFSRGRGQPQHF. DNA of the CDR3: TGTGCCAGCAGTTTTAGTCGGGGGCGTGGACAGCCCCAGCATTTT.

This clonotype was seen ten or more times. This chain connects TRBV6-1 to TRBJ2-5, with 9 nucleotides matching TRBD1. There are 14 residues in the CDR3. Unmatched junction bases numbered 11, after V lost 7 bases and J lost 8 bases. Germline-derived CDR1 and CDR2 are MNHNS and SASEGT. In DNA, the CDR3 is TGTGCCAGCACCGTCGGACAGGGGTTTCCAACCCAGTACTTC. Its protein is CASTVGQGFPTQYF.

This clonotype was counted at least ten times. V gene TRBV7-9 combines with J gene TRBJ1-3; 7 nucleotides match TRBD1. Germline lookup yields CDR1 SEHNR and CDR2 FQNEAQ (reference sequence). The CDR3 contains 15 residues. V lost 7 bases to trimming and J lost 3 bases; unmatched junction nucleotides: 9. DNA of the CDR3: TGTGCCAGCACCCTAGGTAGGGGGCTTGGAAACACCATATATTTT. Its translation: CASTLGRGLGNTIYF.

This clonotype has at least ten counts. The chain joins TRBV12-3 or TRBV12-4 to TRBJ2-1, with a possible D match to TRBD2 (7 bases). CDR3 length equals 14 residues. The germline V and J ends were trimmed by 3 bases and 9 bases, with 15 bases remaining between them. CDR3 sequence reads: CASSFRGGGGEQFF. CDR3 DNA sequence: TGTGCCAGCAGTTTTAGGGGAGGGGGGGGTGAGCAGTTCTTC.

This clonotype was recorded many times. The CDR3 bases are TGTGCCACCAGCAGACAGACCGGGAGTGAAAAACTGTTTTTT. It codes for CATSRQTGSEKLFF. The chain carries TRBV15 and TRBJ1-4, with D hard to call. Germline loops: CDR1 LNHNV, CDR2 YYDKDF (reference sequence). CDR3 size: 14 residues. Trimming took 2 bases from V and 7 from J, leaving 11 bases between them.

This clonotype appeared many times. The chain links TRBV4-3 to TRBJ2-7, with D perhaps TRBD2 (6 bases). The CDR3 is 15 residues long. Germline assignment: CDR1 LGHNA and CDR2 YSLEER. Trimming shortened V by 8 bases and J by 0 bases, and 17 bases separated the two germline ends. This chain's CDR3 is CASSPGAGISYEQYF. The CDR3 bases are TGCGCCAGCTCCCCCGGGGCGGGGATCTCCTACGAGCAGTACTTC.

In this sample, this clonotype turned up a few times. Just one base apart from a much larger clone, this may be a read error. This chain uses TRBV6-9 with TRBJ2-5; D unclear. The germline CDR1 and CDR2 sequences are MNHGY and SVAAGI. CDR3 length equals 12 residues. The CDR3 sequence: CASSSVQETRYF. The CDR3 DNA reads as TGTGCCAGCAGTTCCGTCCAAGAGACCCGGTACTTC.

This clonotype was counted ten times or more. The chain is built from TRBV5-4 and TRBJ2-3, with unresolved D. This CDR3 comprises 16 residues. V was pared by 4 bases and J by 1 base, with 16 bases between. From germline, CDR1 is SGHNT and CDR2 YYREEE (reference sequence). CDR3 residues: CASSPPGGSGTDTQYF. CDR3 sequence (DNA): TGTGCCAGCAGCCCCCCAGGTGGGTCCGGCACAGATACGCAGTATTTT.

This clonotype came up many times. The chain combines TRBV3-1 with TRBJ1-2; D ambiguous. Looked up from germline, CDR1 is LGHDT and CDR2 is YNNKEL (reference sequence). The CDR3 is 15 amino acids. V was cut by 0 bases and J by 5 bases, with 13 bases left in between. The CDR3 is CASSQDLATLYGYTF. CDR3 DNA: TGTGCCAGCAGCCAAGATCTAGCAACCCTATATGGCTACACCTTC.

For this clonotype: This likely came from a read error, as a far larger clone is one base away. This chain joins TRBV6-8 and TRBJ2-1; D unclear. V lost 4 bases, J lost 0 bases, and 10 bases lay in between. CDR1 is MNHGY and CDR2 is SAAAGT in the germline V gene. The CDR3 extends over 15 amino acids. The CDR3 DNA is TGTGCCAGCAGTTGCTCTGTTGGCTCCTACAATGAGCAGTTCTTC. It specifies CASSCSVGSYNEQFF.